A selection of T cell receptor beta chains follows, all from one sample in a study of beta chain features in type 1 diabetes. Clones were read by immunoSEQ multiplex PCR, and TCRdb kept only the in-frame ones, dropping some. Of 150,000 to 190,000 clones in the sample, under 13% were seen once. Sequences were obtained from central memory CD4+ T cells from blood. These receptors were obtained from a man between 25 and 39 years old with type 1 diabetes. Each CDR3 is given with its conserved first and last residue. A D gene is named only where the DNA matches it firmly. Size values are once, few and many counts, or a class for expanded clones, and some rows have none.

d_gene	v_gene	j_gene	abundance	CDR3aa	CDR3nt
TRBD1	TRBV28	TRBJ1-2	few	CASSYRGGYTF	TGTGCCAGCAGTTACAGGGGTGGCTACACCTTC
TRBD1	TRBV4-2	TRBJ2-5	few	CASSQTGQGEETQYF	TGTGCCAGCAGCCAGACGGGACAGGGAGAAGAGACCCAGTACTTC
TRBD1	TRBV29-1	TRBJ2-7	few	CSVGKDRGSVEQYF	TGCAGCGTTGGAAAGGACAGGGGTTCGGTCGAGCAGTACTTC
-	TRBV18	TRBJ1-1	few	CASSPGIGRTEAFF	TGTGCCAGCTCTCCGGGAATAGGGAGAACTGAAGCTTTCTTT
-	TRBV18	TRBJ2-7	-	CASSPGSRQGYEQYF	TGTGCCAGCTCACCCGGTTCGAGGCAGGGCTACGAGCAGTACTTC
-	TRBV5-1	TRBJ2-1	many	CASSLGLALYNEQFF	TGCGCCAGCTCCCTCGGGCTAGCGCTTTACAATGAGCAGTTCTTC
-	TRBV27	TRBJ2-1	few	CASSLEPWSYNEQFF	TGTGCCAGCAGTTTGGAGCCCTGGAGCTACAATGAGCAGTTCTTC
-	TRBV27	TRBJ2-5	few	CASTGIGETQYF	TGTGCCAGCACGGGGATAGGGGAGACCCAGTACTTC
-	TRBV7-2	TRBJ2-1	-	CASSLGGYEGYEQFF	TGTGCCAGCAGCTTAGGCGGCTATGAGGGCTATGAGCAGTTCTTC
TRBD1	TRBV4-3	TRBJ2-3	-	CASSPRQGYTDTQYF	TGCGCCAGCAGCCCCAGACAGGGCTACACAGATACGCAGTATTTT
-	TRBV29-1	TRBJ2-1	few	CSVATRSIYNEQFF	TGCAGCGTAGCCACCAGGTCAATATACAATGAGCAGTTCTTC
-	TRBV28	TRBJ2-7	-	CASSRSGEQYF	TGTGCCAGCAGTAGAAGCGGCGAGCAGTACTTC
-	TRBV6-1	TRBJ2-4	few	CASSEASRQGLIQYF	TGTGCCAGCAGTGAAGCTTCACGCCAGGGTCTCATTCAGTACTTC
-	TRBV7-3	TRBJ2-7	-	CASSFAAGEYEQYF	TGTGCCAGCAGCTTTGCGGCAGGGGAATACGAGCAGTACTTC
TRBD1	TRBV28	TRBJ2-7	few	CASSPTGGPYEQYF	TGTGCCAGCAGTCCCACAGGGGGCCCCTACGAGCAGTACTTC
TRBD1	TRBV11-1	TRBJ1-1	-	CASSLIQGATEAFF	TGTGCCAGCAGCTTAATACAGGGGGCCACTGAAGCTTTCTTT
TRBD2	TRBV6-5	TRBJ2-1	few	CASSYGLAGNNEQFF	TGTGCCAGCAGTTACGGACTAGCGGGTAATAATGAGCAGTTCTTC
-	TRBV9	TRBJ2-1	few	CASSVAGGSYNEQFF	TGTGCCAGCAGCGTAGCCGGTGGCTCCTACAATGAGCAGTTCTTC
TRBD2	TRBV7-9	TRBJ2-7	few	CASSLAALAGYEQYF	TGTGCCAGCAGCCTCGCGGCCCTAGCGGGGTACGAGCAGTACTTC
-	TRBV4-1	TRBJ2-2	-	CASSLPRGSTRSPNTGELFF	TGCGCCAGCAGCCTCCCCCGGGGATCCACCCGTTCGCCGAACACCGGGGAGCTGTTTTTT
TRBD1	TRBV7-8	TRBJ1-1	-	CASSLVPGQGMNTEAFF	TGTGCCAGCAGCTTAGTCCCGGGACAGGGGATGAACACTGAAGCTTTCTTT
TRBD1	TRBV11-3	TRBJ2-5	few	CASSSTGEETQYF	TGTGCCAGCAGTTCCACAGGGGAAGAGACCCAGTACTTC
TRBD2	TRBV4-1	TRBJ2-7	-	CASSHGLAVDAYEQYF	TGCGCCAGCAGCCACGGACTAGCGGTAGACGCCTACGAGCAGTACTTC
TRBD2	TRBV14	TRBJ2-1	few	CASSTLAGGIGNEQFF	TGTGCCAGCAGCACGCTAGCGGGAGGAATTGGCAATGAGCAGTTCTTC
TRBD1	TRBV18	TRBJ2-5	-	CASSPRGQQQETQYF	TGTGCCAGCTCACCGAGGGGACAGCAGCAAGAGACCCAGTACTTC
-	TRBV18	TRBJ2-5	-	CASSSDYQETQYF	TGTGCCAGCTCGTCGGACTACCAAGAGACCCAGTACTTC
-	TRBV28	TRBJ2-3	many	CASSSNFRRTDTQYF	TGTGCCAGCAGTTCGAACTTCCGTCGCACAGATACGCAGTATTTT
-	TRBV4-2	TRBJ1-2	few	CASSQEQGNYGYTF	TGTGCCAGCAGCCAAGAGCAGGGGAACTATGGCTACACCTTC
-	TRBV7-9	TRBJ1-5	few	CASSLTRDQPQHF	TGTGCCAGCAGCTTGACCCGGGATCAGCCCCAGCATTTT
-	TRBV5-1	TRBJ2-2	few	CASSLLPAANTGELFF	TGCGCCAGCAGCTTACTGCCAGCGGCAAACACCGGGGAGCTGTTTTTT
TRBD1	TRBV29-1	TRBJ2-7	few	CSVSTGGEQYF	TGCAGCGTTTCGACAGGGGGCGAGCAGTACTTC
TRBD1	TRBV6-1	TRBJ1-4	few	CASRQGQGGEKLFF	TGTGCCAGCAGGCAGGGACAGGGGGGTGAAAAACTGTTTTTT
-	TRBV28	TRBJ2-5	-	CASSPPTGQETQYF	TGTGCCAGCAGTCCTCCAACAGGGCAAGAGACCCAGTACTTC
-	TRBV20-1	TRBJ1-1	few	CSPLRNTEAFF	TGCTCCCCGCTGAGGAACACTGAAGCTTTCTTT
-	TRBV18	TRBJ1-1	few	CASSEVEAGAEAFF	TGTGCCAGCTCGGAGGTGGAAGCGGGCGCTGAAGCTTTCTTT
-	TRBV9	TRBJ2-2	few	CASSVDRSLLNTGELFF	TGTGCCAGCAGCGTAGACCGGAGCCTGCTGAACACCGGGGAGCTGTTTTTT
-	TRBV7-2	TRBJ2-7	-	CASSLGQEDEQYF	TGTGCCAGCAGCTTAGGGCAGGAAGACGAGCAGTACTTC
-	TRBV18	TRBJ1-5	few	CASSPGGSDQPQHF	TGTGCCAGCTCACCAGGCGGGTCAGATCAGCCCCAGCATTTT
-	TRBV10-3	TRBJ1-2	-	CAIGEAGAIYGYTF	TGTGCCATCGGCGAGGCAGGGGCCATCTATGGCTACACCTTC
TRBD1	TRBV28	TRBJ2-2	few	CASSGGQGWGGELFF	TGTGCCAGCAGCGGTGGACAGGGGTGGGGCGGGGAGCTGTTTTTT
TRBD1	TRBV5-1	TRBJ2-7	-	CASSLGQGVGEQYF	TGCGCCAGCAGCTTGGGACAGGGCGTTGGAGAGCAGTACTTC